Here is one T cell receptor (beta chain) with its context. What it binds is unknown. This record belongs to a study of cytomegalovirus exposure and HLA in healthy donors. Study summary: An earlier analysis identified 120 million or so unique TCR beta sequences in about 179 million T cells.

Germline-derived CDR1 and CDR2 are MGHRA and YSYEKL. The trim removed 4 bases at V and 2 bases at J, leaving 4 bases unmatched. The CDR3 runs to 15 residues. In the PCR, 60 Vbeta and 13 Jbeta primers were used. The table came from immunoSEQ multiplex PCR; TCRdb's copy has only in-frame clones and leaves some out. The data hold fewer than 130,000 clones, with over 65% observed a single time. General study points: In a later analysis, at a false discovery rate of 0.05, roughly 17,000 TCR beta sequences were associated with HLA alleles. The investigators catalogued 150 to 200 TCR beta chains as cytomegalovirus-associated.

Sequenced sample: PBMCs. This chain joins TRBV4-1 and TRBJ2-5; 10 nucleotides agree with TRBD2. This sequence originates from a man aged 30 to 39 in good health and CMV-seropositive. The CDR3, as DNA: TGCGCCAGCAGCCCTAGCGGGGGACGTCAAGAGACCCAGTACTTC. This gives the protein CASSPSGGRQETQYF.